The rows below give T cell receptor beta chains drawn from one sample of a study of blood T cell repertoires in COVID-19. Libraries were prepared by immunoSEQ multiplex PCR; TCRdb keeps only in-frame clonotypes and omits some of them. The sample lists roughly 150,000 clones; roughly 90% were seen once. The material sequenced was peripheral blood. All receptors come from a man in his sixties with acute or convalescent COVID-19. The CDR3 runs from the conserved cysteine through the conserved F or W. D genes are given only for firm matches. Clone size is not always given. Where it is, it says once, few, many or a class for expanded clones.

d_call j_call clone_size v_call cdr3_aa cdr3_nt
TRBD1 TRBJ1-3 . TRBV30 CAWSVLDGTVSGNTIYF TGTGCCTGGAGTGTACTTGACGGGACAGTCTCTGGAAACACCATATATTTT
. TRBJ2-5 . TRBV5-1 CASSLRSGGPETQYF TGCGCCAGCAGCTTGCGATCAGGGGGGCCAGAGACCCAGTACTTC
. TRBJ1-1 . TRBV30 CAWNQELNTEAFF TGTGCCTGGAATCAAGAGCTGAACACTGAAGCTTTCTTT
TRBD1 TRBJ1-2 . TRBV5-1 CASRTGTGVYGYTF TGCGCCAGCAGGACCGGGACAGGGGTATATGGCTACACCTTC
TRBD1 TRBJ1-6 . TRBV10-3 CAISAGTGGSPLHF TGTGCCATCAGCGCCGGGACAGGGGGATCACCCCTCCACTTT
TRBD1 TRBJ1-4 . TRBV18 CASSPPAGGPGKLFF TGTGCCAGCTCACCACCGGCAGGGGGCCCGGGGAAACTGTTTTTT
TRBD1 TRBJ2-7 . TRBV5-1 CASSLGTGTGSLYEQYF TGCGCCAGCAGCTTGGGAACCGGGACAGGGAGTCTCTACGAGCAGTACTTC
. TRBJ2-5 . TRBV9 CASSVGRGQGAQGQYF TGTGCCAGCAGCGTAGGGCGGGGGCAGGGGGCTCAGGGCCAGTACTTC
. TRBJ2-7 . TRBV7-9 CASSFHRAGGSYEQYF TGTGCCAGCAGCTTTCACCGGGCCGGGGGCTCCTACGAGCAGTACTTC
. TRBJ2-7 few TRBV5-1 CASSLDPRVNEQYF TGCGCCAGCAGCTTGGACCCCAGGGTGAACGAGCAGTACTTC
. TRBJ1-5 . TRBV12-3/TRBV12-4 CASSLDLNQPQHF TGTGCCAGCAGTTTAGACTTGAATCAGCCCCAGCATTTT
TRBD1 TRBJ1-1 . TRBV10-3 CAISGGTGAGTEAFF TGTGCCATCAGTGGCGGGACAGGGGCTGGCACTGAAGCTTTCTTT
TRBD1 TRBJ1-1 . TRBV6-1 CASSESGGLEAFF TGTGCCAGCAGTGAATCAGGGGGCCTTGAAGCTTTCTTT
. TRBJ1-1 . TRBV30 CAWIELRRGTEAFF TGTGCCTGGATCGAACTCCGAAGGGGGACTGAAGCTTTCTTT
TRBD2 TRBJ2-1 . TRBV24-1 CATSDPTAGGHNEQFF TGTGCCACCAGTGATCCGACAGCGGGGGGTCACAATGAGCAGTTCTTC
TRBD1 TRBJ2-7 . TRBV6-5 CASSYSTGGPHEQYF TGTGCCAGCAGTTACTCGACAGGGGGCCCCCACGAGCAGTACTTC
. TRBJ1-4 few TRBV4-1 CASSQDMGALGNEKLFF TGCGCCAGCAGCCAAGATATGGGGGCGCTGGGTAATGAAAAACTGTTTTTT